The 12 T cell receptor beta chains below come from one sample, sequenced in a study of T cells in localized non-small cell lung cancer. Clones were sequenced by immunoSEQ multiplex PCR, and TCRdb holds only the in-frame ones, with some missing. The sample has about 23,000 clones, about 86% seen once. The material sequenced was PBMCs, taken before any cancer treatment. Receptor source: a man aged 40 to 70 with stage II lung adenocarcinoma.

This chain links TRBV10-3 with TRBJ1-2; D is uncertain. The CDR3 has 14 residues. V was shortened by 2 bases and J by 8 bases, with 15 bases between the two germline ends. Looked up from germline, CDR1 is ENHRY and CDR2 is SYGVKD. The chain's CDR3 is CAISEEGSKGGYTF. CDR3 coding DNA: TGTGCCATCAGTGAGGAGGGCAGTAAAGGGGGCTACACCTTC.

The rearrangement uses TRBV11-2 and TRBJ2-1; 10 bases match TRBD2. V was clipped by 5 bases and J by 7 bases; unmatched bases: 11. This CDR3 is 16 amino acids long. The germline gives CDR1 SGHAT, CDR2 FQNNGV. The CDR3 DNA follows: TGTGCCAGCAGCCGTAACCAGGGACTAGCGAGTAATGAGCAGTTCTTC. It encodes CASSRNQGLASNEQFF.

The chain is built from TRBV5-1 and TRBJ2-3; weak D call: TRBD2 (5 bases). V gave up 4 bases and J gave up 0 bases, with 12 bases separating them. This CDR3 has 15 residues. Germline CDR1 reads SGHRS; CDR2 reads YFSETQ. The CDR3 sequence is CASSPSPGSTDTQYF. Written as DNA, the CDR3 is TGCGCCAGCAGCCCATCGCCGGGGAGCACAGATACGCAGTATTTT.

The chain is built from TRBV7-2 and TRBJ2-3; D perhaps matches TRBD2 (5 bases). The CDR3 length is 14 residues. Trimming cost V 5 bases and J 4 bases, with 13 bases left between them. Per germline, CDR1 SGHTA and CDR2 FQGNSA. The CDR3 protein is CASSPPEGPDTQYF. CDR3 DNA: TGTGCCAGCAGCCCCCCCGAGGGTCCAGATACGCAGTATTTT.

This clone was observed once. The chain combines TRBV5-1 with TRBJ1-2; no definite D call. Deletions cut 4 bases from V and 5 bases from J, with 12 bases between. This CDR3 comprises 13 residues. CDR1 and CDR2 from the germline V gene are SGHRS and YFSETQ. CDR3 residues: CASSPAADYGYTF. Here the CDR3 DNA reads TGCGCCAGCAGCCCGGCGGCGGATTATGGCTACACCTTC.

This sequence joins TRBV29-1 and TRBJ1-3; perhaps TRBD1 as D (6 bases). V lost 2 bases and J lost 4, with 12 bases in between. The CDR3 consists of 14 residues. CDR1 is SQVTM and CDR2 is ANQGSEA in the germline V gene. This CDR3 reads CSVESQGLGNTIYF. The CDR3 DNA follows: TGCAGCGTTGAAAGCCAGGGGCTGGGAAACACCATATATTTT. Together with reference TRBV29-1 and TRBJ1-3, the CDR3 gives the full variable domain: SAVISQKPSRDICQRGTSLTIQCQVDSQVTMMFWYRQQPGQSLTLIATANQGSEATYESGFVIDKFPISRPNLTFSTLTVSNMSPEDSSIYLCSVESQGLGNTIYFGEGSWLTVV.

The V call is TRBV6-6, the J call TRBJ1-5, with TRBD1 identical over 8 bases. The length of the CDR3 is 15 residues. The J segment lost 5 bases and the V segment lost 1 base, leaving 4 bases of the junction unmatched. Germline assignment: CDR1 MNHNY and CDR2 SVGAGI (reference sequence). The CDR3 loop reads CASSYLTGADQPQHF. In DNA, the CDR3 is TGTGCCAGCAGTTACTTGACAGGGGCGGATCAGCCCCAGCATTTT.

The CDR3 sequence is CASSDAGSYGYTF. CDR3 in DNA: TGTGCCAGCAGCGACGCAGGCTCCTATGGCTACACCTTC. The chain is built from TRBV11-1 and TRBJ1-2; D call uncertain. The V end was cut by 5 bases, the J end by 4 bases, with 11 bases between. The CDR3 loop spans 13 amino acids. Germline lookup yields CDR1 SGHAT and CDR2 FQDESV (reference sequence).

This clone is a singleton in its sample. The gene calls are TRBV2 and TRBJ2-5; no clear D gene. The CDR3 is 13 residues long. V dropped 6 bases and J dropped 3 bases, with 11 bases sitting between them. Germline V gene sequence: CDR1 SNHLY, CDR2 FYNNEI. The CDR3, as DNA: TGTGCCAGCAGACCGACCGAGAAAGAGACCCAGTACTTC. This sequence encodes CASRPTEKETQYF.

This clone was picked up one time. The chain is built from TRBV7-2 and TRBJ2-7, with a weak D call TRBD1 (5 bases). With 1 base removed from V and 7 bases from J, the gap between germline ends came to 17 bases. This CDR3 spans 15 amino acids. Per the germline V gene, CDR1 is SGHTA and CDR2 is FQGNSA. CDR3 DNA sequence: TGTGCCAGCAGCTTAGGGTCAGGGTCCCAAGGGGAGCAGTACTTC. Translated: CASSLGSGSQGEQYF.

The V call is TRBV18, the J call TRBJ2-7, with 8 bases identical to TRBD1. Germline CDR1 is KGHSH and CDR2 is LQKENI. CDR3 length: 12 amino acids. Losses at the gene ends were 8 bases for V and 3 bases for J; bases not matched to a gene: 3. CDR3 DNA: TGTGCCAGCAGAGGACAGGGCTACGAGCAGTACTTC. Translating it yields CASRGQGYEQYF.

This chain uses TRBV5-6 with TRBJ1-1; 8 nucleotides align to TRBD1. This CDR3 spans 15 amino acids. Germline V gives CDR1 SGHDT, CDR2 YYEEEE. V gave up 6 bases and J gave up 4 bases; unmatched junction bases: 11. CDR3 protein: CASIFQGAQGTEAFF. The DNA of the CDR3 is TGTGCCAGCATTTTTCAGGGGGCGCAAGGCACTGAAGCTTTCTTT.